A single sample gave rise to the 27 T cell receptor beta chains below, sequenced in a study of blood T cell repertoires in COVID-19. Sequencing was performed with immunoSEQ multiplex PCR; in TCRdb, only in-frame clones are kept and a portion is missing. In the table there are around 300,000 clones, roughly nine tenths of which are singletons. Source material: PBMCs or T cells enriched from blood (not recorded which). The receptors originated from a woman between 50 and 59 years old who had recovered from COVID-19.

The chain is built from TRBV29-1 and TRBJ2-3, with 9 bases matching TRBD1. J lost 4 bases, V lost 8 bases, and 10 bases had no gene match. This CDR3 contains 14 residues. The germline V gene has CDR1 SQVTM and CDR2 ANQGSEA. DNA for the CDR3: TGCAGCACTGCCGGGACAGGGATGCCAGATACGCAGTATTTT. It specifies CSTAGTGMPDTQYF.

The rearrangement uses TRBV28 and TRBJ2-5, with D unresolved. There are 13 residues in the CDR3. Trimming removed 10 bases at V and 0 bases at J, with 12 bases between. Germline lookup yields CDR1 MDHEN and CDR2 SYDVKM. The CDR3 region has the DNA TGTGCCACCATAACAGAAAACCAAGAGACCCAGTACTTC. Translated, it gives CATITENQETQYF.

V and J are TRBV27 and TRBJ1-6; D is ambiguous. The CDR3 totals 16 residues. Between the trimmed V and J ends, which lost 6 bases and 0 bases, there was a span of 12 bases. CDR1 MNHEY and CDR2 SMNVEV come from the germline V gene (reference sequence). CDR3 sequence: CASRGGGSSYNSPLHF. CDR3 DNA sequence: TGTGCCAGCAGGGGCGGCGGGAGCTCCTATAATTCACCCCTCCACTTT.

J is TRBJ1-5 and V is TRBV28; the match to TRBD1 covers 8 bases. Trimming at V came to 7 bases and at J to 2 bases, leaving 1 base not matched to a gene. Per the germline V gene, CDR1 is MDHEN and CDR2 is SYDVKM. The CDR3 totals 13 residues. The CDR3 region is CASTRGRNQPQHF. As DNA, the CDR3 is TGTGCCAGCACCAGGGGGCGCAATCAGCCCCAGCATTTT. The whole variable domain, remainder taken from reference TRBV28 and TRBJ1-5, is DVKVTQSSRYLVKRTGEKVFLECVQDMDHENMFWYRQDPGLGLRLIYFSYDVKMKEKGDIPEGYSVSREKKERFSLILESASTNQTSMYLCASTRGRNQPQHFGDGTRLSIL.

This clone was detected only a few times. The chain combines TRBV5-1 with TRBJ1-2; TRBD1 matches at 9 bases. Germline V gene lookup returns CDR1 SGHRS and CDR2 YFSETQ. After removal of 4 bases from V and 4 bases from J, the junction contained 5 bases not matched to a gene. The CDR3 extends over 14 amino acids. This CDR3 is CASSRDRDPYGYTF. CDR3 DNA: TGCGCCAGCAGCAGGGACAGGGATCCCTATGGCTACACCTTC. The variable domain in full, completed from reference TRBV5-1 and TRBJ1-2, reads KAGVTQTPRYLIKTRGQQVTLSCSPISGHRSVSWYQQTPGQGLQFLFEYFSETQRNKGNFPGRFSGRQFSNSRSEMNVSTLELGDSALYLCASSRDRDPYGYTFGSGTRLTVV.

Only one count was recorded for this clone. CDR3 sequence reads: CATSDRLAGLQNEQFF. CDR3 nucleotides: TGTGCCACCAGTGATCGGCTAGCGGGGCTGCAAAATGAGCAGTTCTTC. The chain recombines TRBV24-1 with TRBJ2-1; TRBD2 matches at 9 bases. In germline, CDR1 is KGHDR, CDR2 SFDVKD. CDR3 length: 16 residues. V shed 3 bases, J shed 7 bases, and the junction held 9 bases outside the gene matches.

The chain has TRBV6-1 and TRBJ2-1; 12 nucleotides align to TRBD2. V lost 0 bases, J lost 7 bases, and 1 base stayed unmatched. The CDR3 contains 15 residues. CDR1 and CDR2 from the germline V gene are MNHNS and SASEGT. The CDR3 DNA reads TGTGCCAGCAGTGAAGCAACTAGCGGGGGGAATGAGCAGTTCTTC. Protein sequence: CASSEATSGGNEQFF.

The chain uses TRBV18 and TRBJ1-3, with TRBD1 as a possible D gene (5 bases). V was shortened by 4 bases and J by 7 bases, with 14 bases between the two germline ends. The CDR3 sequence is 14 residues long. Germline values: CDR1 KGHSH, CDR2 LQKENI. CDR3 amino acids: CASSRDHKGNTIYF. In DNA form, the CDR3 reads TGTGCCAGCTCACGCGACCACAAGGGGAACACCATATATTTT.

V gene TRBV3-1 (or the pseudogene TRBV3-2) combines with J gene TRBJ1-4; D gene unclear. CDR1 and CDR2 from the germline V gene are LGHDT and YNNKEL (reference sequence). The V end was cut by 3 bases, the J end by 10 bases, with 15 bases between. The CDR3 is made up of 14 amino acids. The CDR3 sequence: CASSQDSPPGKLFF. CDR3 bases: TGTGCCAGCAGCCAGGACTCCCCCCCTGGAAAACTGTTTTTT.

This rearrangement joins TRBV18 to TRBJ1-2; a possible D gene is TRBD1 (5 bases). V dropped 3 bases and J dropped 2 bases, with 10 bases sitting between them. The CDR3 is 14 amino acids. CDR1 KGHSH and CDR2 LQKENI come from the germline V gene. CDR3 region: CASSPSQENYGYTF. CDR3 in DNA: TGTGCCAGCTCACCGTCACAGGAGAACTATGGCTACACCTTC.

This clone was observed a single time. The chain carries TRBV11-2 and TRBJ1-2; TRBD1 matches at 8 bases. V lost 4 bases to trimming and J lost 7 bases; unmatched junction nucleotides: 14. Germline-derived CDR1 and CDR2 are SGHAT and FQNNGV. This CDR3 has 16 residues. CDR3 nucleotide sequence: TGTGCCAGCAGCTCTCTCAGGGGGCGGGCTCCCACTGGCTACACCTTC. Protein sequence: CASSSLRGRAPTGYTF.

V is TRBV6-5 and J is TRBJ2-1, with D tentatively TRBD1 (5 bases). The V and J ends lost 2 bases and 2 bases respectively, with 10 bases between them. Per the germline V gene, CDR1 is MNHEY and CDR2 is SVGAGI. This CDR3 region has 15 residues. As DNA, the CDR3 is TGTGCCAGCAGTTACGCCGACAGAGCCTACAATGAGCAGTTCTTC. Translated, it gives CASSYADRAYNEQFF.

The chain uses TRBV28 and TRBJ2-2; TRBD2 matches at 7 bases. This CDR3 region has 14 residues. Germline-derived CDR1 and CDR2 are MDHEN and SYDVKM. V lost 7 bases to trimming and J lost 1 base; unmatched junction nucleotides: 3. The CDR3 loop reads CASKTGGNTGELFF. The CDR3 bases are TGTGCCAGCAAAACGGGAGGGAACACCGGGGAGCTGTTTTTT.

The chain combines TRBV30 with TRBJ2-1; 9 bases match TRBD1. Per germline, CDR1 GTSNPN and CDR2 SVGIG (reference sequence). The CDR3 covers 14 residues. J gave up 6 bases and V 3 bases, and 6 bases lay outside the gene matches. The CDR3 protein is CAWRSGQGFNEQFF. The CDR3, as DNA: TGTGCCTGGAGGAGTGGACAGGGGTTCAATGAGCAGTTCTTC.

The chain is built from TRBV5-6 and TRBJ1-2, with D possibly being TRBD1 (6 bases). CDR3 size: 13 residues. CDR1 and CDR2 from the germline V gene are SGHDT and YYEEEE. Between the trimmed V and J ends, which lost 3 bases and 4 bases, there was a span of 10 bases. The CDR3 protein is CASSSGTPYGYTF. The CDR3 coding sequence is TGTGCCAGCAGCTCCGGGACACCCTATGGCTACACCTTC.

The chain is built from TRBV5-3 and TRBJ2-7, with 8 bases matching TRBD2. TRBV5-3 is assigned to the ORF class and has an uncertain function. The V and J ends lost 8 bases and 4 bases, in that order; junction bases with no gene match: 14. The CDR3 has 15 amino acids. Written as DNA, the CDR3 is TGTGCCAGCGGGAGGGCAGAACCCATCAGATACGAGCAGTACTTC. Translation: CASGRAEPIRYEQYF.

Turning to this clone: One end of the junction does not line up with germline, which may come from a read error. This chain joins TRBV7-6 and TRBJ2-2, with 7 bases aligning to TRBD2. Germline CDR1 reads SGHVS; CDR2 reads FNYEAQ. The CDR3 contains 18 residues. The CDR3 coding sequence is TGTGCCAGCAGCTTAGCGGGAGGGCATACGGGGTACACCGGGGAGCTATTTTTT. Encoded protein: CASSLAGGHTGYTGELFF.

CDR3 loop: CASSQNGVRLNTEAFF. CDR3 in DNA: TGTGCCAGCAGTCAGAACGGGGTCAGGCTTAACACTGAAGCTTTCTTT. V is TRBV11-2 and J is TRBJ1-1; D remains ambiguous. CDR3 size: 16 residues. Germline V gene sequence: CDR1 SGHAT, CDR2 FQNNGV. With 6 bases removed from V and 2 bases from J, the gap between germline ends came to 19 bases.

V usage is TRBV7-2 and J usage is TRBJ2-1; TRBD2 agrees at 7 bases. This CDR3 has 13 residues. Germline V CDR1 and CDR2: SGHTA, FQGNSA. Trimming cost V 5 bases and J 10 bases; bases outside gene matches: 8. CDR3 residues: CASSQAREWEQFF. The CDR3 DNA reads TGTGCCAGCAGCCAAGCGCGGGAGTGGGAGCAGTTCTTC.

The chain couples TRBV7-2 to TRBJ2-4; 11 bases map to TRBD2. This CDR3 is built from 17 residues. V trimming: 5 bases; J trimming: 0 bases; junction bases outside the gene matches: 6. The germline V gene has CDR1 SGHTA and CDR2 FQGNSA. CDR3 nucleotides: TGTGCCAGCAGCAGGGGACTAGCGGAGCTAGCCAAAAACATTCAGTACTTC. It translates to CASSRGLAELAKNIQYF.

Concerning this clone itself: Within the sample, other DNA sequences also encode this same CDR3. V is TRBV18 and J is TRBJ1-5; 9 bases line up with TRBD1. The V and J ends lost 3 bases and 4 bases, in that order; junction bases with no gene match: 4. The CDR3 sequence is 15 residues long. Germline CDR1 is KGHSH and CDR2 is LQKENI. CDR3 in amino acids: CASSPGQGGNQPQHF. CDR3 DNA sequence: TGTGCCAGCTCACCGGGACAGGGTGGGAATCAGCCCCAGCATTTT. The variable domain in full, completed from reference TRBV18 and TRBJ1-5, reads NAGVMQNPRHLVRRRGQEARLRCSPMKGHSHVYWYRQLPEEGLKFMVYLQKENIIDESGMPKERFSAEFPKEGPSILRIQQVVRGDSAAYFCASSPGQGGNQPQHFGDGTRLSIL.

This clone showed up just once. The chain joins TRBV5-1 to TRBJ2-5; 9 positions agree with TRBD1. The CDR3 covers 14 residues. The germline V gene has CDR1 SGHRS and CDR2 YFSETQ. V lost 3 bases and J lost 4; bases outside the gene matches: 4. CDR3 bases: TGCGCCAGCAGCTACGACAGGGGGGGAGAGACCCAGTACTTC. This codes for CASSYDRGGETQYF.

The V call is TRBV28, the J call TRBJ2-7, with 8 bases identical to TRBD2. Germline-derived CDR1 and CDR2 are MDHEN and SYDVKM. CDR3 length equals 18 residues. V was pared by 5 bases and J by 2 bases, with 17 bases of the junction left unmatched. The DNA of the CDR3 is TGTGCCAGCAGTGTTACTAGCGGATTCCTGAGGGGAACCTACGAGCAGTACTTC. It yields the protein CASSVTSGFLRGTYEQYF.

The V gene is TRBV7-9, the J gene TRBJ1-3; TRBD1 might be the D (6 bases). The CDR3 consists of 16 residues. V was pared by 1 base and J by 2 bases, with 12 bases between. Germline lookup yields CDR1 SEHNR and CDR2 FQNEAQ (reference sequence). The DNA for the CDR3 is TGTGCCAGCAGCTTAGTCCTCAGGGGACCTGGAAACACCATATATTTT. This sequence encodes CASSLVLRGPGNTIYF.

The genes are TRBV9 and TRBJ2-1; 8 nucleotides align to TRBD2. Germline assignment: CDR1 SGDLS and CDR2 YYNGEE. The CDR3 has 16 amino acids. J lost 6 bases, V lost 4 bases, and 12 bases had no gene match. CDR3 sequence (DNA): TGTGCCAGCAGCCCCGCGGGTGGGCTAGCGGGCAATGAGCAGTTCTTC. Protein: CASSPAGGLAGNEQFF.

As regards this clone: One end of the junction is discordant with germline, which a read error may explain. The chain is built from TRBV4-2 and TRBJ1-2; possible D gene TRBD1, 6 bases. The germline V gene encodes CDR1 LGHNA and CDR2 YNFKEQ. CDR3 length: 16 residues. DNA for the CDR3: TGTGCCAGCAGTCAAGAACGAACAGGGATTAACTATGGCTACACCTTC. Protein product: CASSQERTGINYGYTF.

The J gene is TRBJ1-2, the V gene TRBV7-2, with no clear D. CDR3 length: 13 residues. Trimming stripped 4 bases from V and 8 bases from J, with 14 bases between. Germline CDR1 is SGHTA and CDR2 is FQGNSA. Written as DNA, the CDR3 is TGTGCCAGCAGCTCCGAAATTAGTACCGGCTACACCTTC. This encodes CASSSEISTGYTF.